This TCR beta chain was sequenced for a study of control samples from healthy donors and cancer patients. The V end was cut by 0 bases, the J end by 3 bases, with 10 bases between. The CDR3 is made up of 15 amino acids. In germline, CDR1 is LGHDT, CDR2 YNNKEL (reference sequence). Method: immunoSEQ multiplex PCR; TCRdb's copy keeps in-frame clones and lacks some. The sample holds 100,000 to 150,000 clones, 87% seen once. The chain couples TRBV3-1 (or the pseudogene TRBV3-2) to TRBJ2-3, with D possibly being TRBD1 (5 bases). Material for sequencing was blood. The clonotype originates from a man aged 40-49 years in good health. The CDR3 reads CASSQDQGRTDTQYF. The DNA for the CDR3 is TGTGCCAGCAGCCAAGATCAGGGTAGAACAGATACGCAGTATTTT.